This is a list of T cell receptor beta chains from one sample in a study of T cell responses to AZD1222 COVID-19 vaccine. Clones were sequenced by immunoSEQ multiplex PCR, and TCRdb holds only the in-frame ones, with some missing. The sample shows 100,000 to 150,000 clones, about nine tenths of them seen only once. The input for sequencing was peripheral blood, taken 28 days after the second AZD1222 dose. The origin of the receptors is an adult who received the AZD1222 COVID-19 vaccine. The CDR3 runs from the conserved cysteine through the conserved F or W. The D gene is left open where the match is weak. Clone size, where shown, is once, few, many, or a class for clones that have expanded.

j_call: TRBJ2-1; clone_size: once; v_call: TRBV9; cdr3_length: 14; d_call: TRBD2; cdr3_aa: CASSASAGAYEQFF; cdr3_nt: TGTGCCAGCAGCGCATCAGCGGGAGCCTATGAGCAGTTCTTC
j_call: TRBJ1-2; clone_size: .; v_call: TRBV5-5; cdr3_length: 11; d_call: .; cdr3_aa: CASSLWYGYTF; cdr3_nt: TGTGCCAGCAGCTTGTGGTATGGCTACACCTTC
j_call: TRBJ2-7; clone_size: .; v_call: TRBV2; cdr3_length: 13; d_call: TRBD1; cdr3_aa: CASSAGTDYEQYF; cdr3_nt: TGTGCCAGCAGTGCCGGGACAGATTACGAGCAGTACTTC
j_call: TRBJ2-3; clone_size: .; v_call: TRBV7-2; cdr3_length: 13; d_call: .; cdr3_aa: CASSWTNTDTQYF; cdr3_nt: TGTGCCAGCAGCTGGACCAACACAGATACGCAGTATTTT
j_call: TRBJ1-5; clone_size: .; v_call: TRBV7-9; cdr3_length: 14; d_call: .; cdr3_aa: CASSLDSPNQPQHF; cdr3_nt: TGTGCCAGCAGCTTAGACAGCCCCAATCAGCCCCAGCATTTT
j_call: TRBJ1-1; clone_size: .; v_call: TRBV19; cdr3_length: 14; d_call: .; cdr3_aa: CASSGTGGDTEAFF; cdr3_nt: TGTGCCAGTAGCGGGACTGGGGGGGACACTGAAGCTTTCTTT
j_call: TRBJ1-6; clone_size: .; v_call: TRBV15; cdr3_length: 15; d_call: TRBD1; cdr3_aa: CATSRAGTGKSPLHF; cdr3_nt: TGTGCCACCAGCAGAGCTGGGACAGGGAAATCACCCCTCCACTTT
j_call: TRBJ1-2; clone_size: .; v_call: TRBV18; cdr3_length: 15; d_call: TRBD1; cdr3_aa: CASSPPGQANYGYTF; cdr3_nt: TGTGCCAGCTCACCACCGGGACAGGCTAACTATGGCTACACCTTC
j_call: TRBJ1-2; clone_size: .; v_call: TRBV3-1/TRBV3-2; cdr3_length: 15; d_call: TRBD1; cdr3_aa: CASSQDSGTGFGYTF; cdr3_nt: TGTGCCAGCAGCCAAGATTCCGGGACAGGGTTTGGCTACACCTTC
j_call: TRBJ1-1; clone_size: .; v_call: TRBV2; cdr3_length: 13; d_call: .; cdr3_aa: CASSVSGNTEAFF; cdr3_nt: TGTGCCAGCAGTGTCTCAGGGAACACTGAAGCTTTCTTT
j_call: TRBJ1-5; clone_size: .; v_call: TRBV21-1; cdr3_length: 16; d_call: .; cdr3_aa: CASSKKQGGSNQPQHF; cdr3_nt: TGTGCCAGCAGCAAAAAACAGGGTGGGAGCAATCAGCCCCAGCATTTT
j_call: TRBJ1-2; clone_size: .; v_call: TRBV28; cdr3_length: 16; d_call: .; cdr3_aa: CASTPWQAYSIYGYTF; cdr3_nt: TGTGCCAGCACCCCCTGGCAGGCGTACTCAATCTATGGCTACACCTTC
j_call: TRBJ2-7; clone_size: .; v_call: TRBV12-5; cdr3_length: 15; d_call: TRBD2; cdr3_aa: CASGLTSGTTYEQYF; cdr3_nt: TGTGCTAGTGGTTTGACGAGCGGGACTACCTACGAGCAGTACTTC
j_call: TRBJ1-2; clone_size: .; v_call: TRBV7-9; cdr3_length: 17; d_call: .; cdr3_aa: CASSLGGRGRVDYGYTF; cdr3_nt: TGTGCCAGCAGCTTAGGAGGTCGGGGGCGCGTTGACTATGGCTACACCTTC
j_call: TRBJ1-4; clone_size: .; v_call: TRBV24-1; cdr3_length: 14; d_call: .; cdr3_aa: CATSDTLAPGRLFF; cdr3_nt: TGTGCCACCAGTGATACGCTGGCCCCTGGTCGTCTGTTTTTT
j_call: TRBJ2-6; clone_size: .; v_call: TRBV6-5; cdr3_length: 14; d_call: .; cdr3_aa: CATYARGGANVLTF; cdr3_nt: TGTGCCACCTACGCCCGCGGTGGGGCCAACGTCCTGACTTTC
j_call: TRBJ1-4; clone_size: .; v_call: TRBV4-1; cdr3_length: 16; d_call: .; cdr3_aa: CASSQVIRGRGEKLFF; cdr3_nt: TGCGCCAGCAGCCAAGTCATAAGGGGACGGGGTGAAAAACTGTTTTTT
j_call: TRBJ2-4; clone_size: .; v_call: TRBV25-1; cdr3_length: 13; d_call: .; cdr3_aa: CASSESGANIQYF; cdr3_nt: TGTGCCAGCAGTGAATCAGGCGCGAACATTCAGTACTTC
j_call: TRBJ1-2; clone_size: .; v_call: TRBV2; cdr3_length: 14; d_call: .; cdr3_aa: CASSEVAVTYGYTF; cdr3_nt: TGTGCCAGCAGTGAAGTCGCAGTCACCTATGGCTACACCTTC
j_call: TRBJ1-1; clone_size: once; v_call: TRBV5-1; cdr3_length: 12; d_call: .; cdr3_aa: CASSLRGSEAFF; cdr3_nt: TGCGCCAGCAGCTTGCGTGGGAGTGAAGCTTTCTTT
j_call: TRBJ1-3; clone_size: .; v_call: TRBV10-1; cdr3_length: 13; d_call: .; cdr3_aa: CASSADSGNTIYF; cdr3_nt: TGCGCCAGCAGTGCCGATTCTGGAAACACCATATATTTT
j_call: TRBJ1-1; clone_size: .; v_call: TRBV27; cdr3_length: 14; d_call: .; cdr3_aa: CASSPLYRSTEAFF; cdr3_nt: TGTGCCAGCAGTCCACTTTACCGAAGTACTGAAGCTTTCTTT
j_call: TRBJ1-5; clone_size: once; v_call: TRBV2; cdr3_length: 15; d_call: .; cdr3_aa: CASSEASQGNQPQHF; cdr3_nt: TGTGCCAGCAGTGAAGCGTCACAGGGTAATCAGCCCCAGCATTTT
j_call: TRBJ1-5; clone_size: once; v_call: TRBV5-1; cdr3_length: 14; d_call: TRBD1; cdr3_aa: CASSPGQGDQPQHF; cdr3_nt: TGCGCCAGCAGCCCCGGACAGGGGGATCAGCCCCAGCATTTT
j_call: TRBJ1-5; clone_size: .; v_call: TRBV27; cdr3_length: 14; d_call: .; cdr3_aa: CASSYLSSNQPQHF; cdr3_nt: TGTGCCAGCAGTTACCTTTCCAGCAATCAGCCCCAGCATTTT
j_call: TRBJ1-1; clone_size: .; v_call: TRBV7-8; cdr3_length: 17; d_call: .; cdr3_aa: CASSLPRKGMERTEAFF; cdr3_nt: TGTGCCAGCAGCTTACCCCGGAAGGGAATGGAGAGAACTGAAGCTTTCTTT
j_call: TRBJ1-4; clone_size: .; v_call: TRBV7-8; cdr3_length: 14; d_call: .; cdr3_aa: CASSPIGGVEKLFF; cdr3_nt: TGTGCCAGCAGCCCTATCGGCGGGGTCGAAAAACTGTTTTTT
j_call: TRBJ1-5; clone_size: .; v_call: TRBV23-1; cdr3_length: 14; d_call: .; cdr3_aa: CASSQSTWQQPQHF; cdr3_nt: TGCGCCAGCAGTCAATCGACCTGGCAGCAGCCCCAGCATTTT
j_call: TRBJ1-3; clone_size: .; v_call: TRBV30; cdr3_length: 15; d_call: .; cdr3_aa: CAWSVGGNSGNTIYF; cdr3_nt: TGTGCCTGGAGTGTGGGGGGGAATTCTGGAAACACCATATATTTT
j_call: TRBJ2-2; clone_size: .; v_call: TRBV5-1; cdr3_length: 15; d_call: .; cdr3_aa: CASSSRNRISGELFF; cdr3_nt: TGCGCCAGCAGCTCGCGGAACAGGATCAGCGGGGAGCTGTTTTTT
j_call: TRBJ2-1; clone_size: .; v_call: TRBV29-1; cdr3_length: 12; d_call: .; cdr3_aa: CSVEGDTDEQFF; cdr3_nt: TGCAGCGTTGAGGGAGATACGGATGAGCAGTTCTTC
j_call: TRBJ2-7; clone_size: .; v_call: TRBV7-9; cdr3_length: 14; d_call: .; cdr3_aa: CASSPRDSLAGQYF; cdr3_nt: TGTGCCAGCAGCCCCCGGGACTCCTTGGCCGGGCAGTACTTC
j_call: TRBJ1-1; clone_size: .; v_call: TRBV30; cdr3_length: 12; d_call: .; cdr3_aa: CAWNTRTTEAFF; cdr3_nt: TGTGCCTGGAATACGAGGACGACTGAAGCTTTCTTT
j_call: TRBJ2-1; clone_size: .; v_call: TRBV7-6; cdr3_length: 13; d_call: .; cdr3_aa: CASSPDPLEGQFF; cdr3_nt: TGTGCCAGCAGCCCGGACCCCTTGGAGGGGCAGTTCTTC
j_call: TRBJ2-2; clone_size: .; v_call: TRBV5-4; cdr3_length: 16; d_call: .; cdr3_aa: CASSSKRGRGTGELFF; cdr3_nt: TGTGCCAGCAGCTCTAAACGGGGGAGGGGGACCGGGGAGCTGTTTTTT
j_call: TRBJ1-1; clone_size: .; v_call: TRBV4-1; cdr3_length: 16; d_call: .; cdr3_aa: CASSQEGSRMNTEAFF; cdr3_nt: TGCGCCAGCAGCCAAGAGGGCAGTCGCATGAACACTGAAGCTTTCTTT
j_call: TRBJ1-2; clone_size: .; v_call: TRBV12-3/TRBV12-4; cdr3_length: 13; d_call: .; cdr3_aa: CASSLQGYDGYTF; cdr3_nt: TGTGCCAGCAGTTTACAGGGTTACGATGGCTACACCTTC
j_call: TRBJ1-3; clone_size: .; v_call: TRBV6-2/TRBV6-3; cdr3_length: 16; d_call: .; cdr3_aa: CASSYPGPRAGNTIYF; cdr3_nt: TGTGCCAGCAGTTACCCGGGCCCCAGAGCTGGAAACACCATATATTTT
j_call: TRBJ1-1; clone_size: .; v_call: TRBV9; cdr3_length: 14; d_call: .; cdr3_aa: CASSVSGGNTEAFF; cdr3_nt: TGTGCCAGCAGCGTATCGGGCGGGAACACTGAAGCTTTCTTT
j_call: TRBJ2-2; clone_size: .; v_call: TRBV6-6; cdr3_length: 15; d_call: TRBD1; cdr3_aa: CASSAGTANTGELFF; cdr3_nt: TGTGCCAGCAGTGCTGGGACAGCGAACACCGGGGAGCTGTTTTTT
j_call: TRBJ1-2; clone_size: .; v_call: TRBV5-5; cdr3_length: 13; d_call: .; cdr3_aa: CASSSAGVGGYTF; cdr3_nt: TGTGCCAGCAGCTCCGCGGGGGTAGGCGGCTACACCTTC